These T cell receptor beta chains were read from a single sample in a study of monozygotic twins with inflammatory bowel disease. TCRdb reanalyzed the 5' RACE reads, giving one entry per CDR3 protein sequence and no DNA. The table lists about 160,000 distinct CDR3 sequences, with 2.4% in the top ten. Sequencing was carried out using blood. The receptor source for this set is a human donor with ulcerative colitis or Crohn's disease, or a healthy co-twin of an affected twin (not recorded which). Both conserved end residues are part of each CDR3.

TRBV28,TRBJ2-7,CASRPQQGSYEQYF
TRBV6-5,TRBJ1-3,CASSSPSWDRLGNTIYF
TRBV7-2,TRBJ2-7,CASSLVDVAYEQYF
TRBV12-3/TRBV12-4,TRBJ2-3,CASLNPQTDTQYF
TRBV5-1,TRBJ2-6,CASSPRGLGANVLTF
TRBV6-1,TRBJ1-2,CAILRQANYGYTF
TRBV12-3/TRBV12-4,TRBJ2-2,CASRGTLNTGELFF
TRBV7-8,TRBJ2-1,CASSRGTSGSSSYNEQFF
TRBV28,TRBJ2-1,CASSQNGDEQFF
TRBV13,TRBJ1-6,CASSFGTAVDSPLHF
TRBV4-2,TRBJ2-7,CASSLPGGDRLYEQYF
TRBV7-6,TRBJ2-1,CAYPRRDKYNEQFF
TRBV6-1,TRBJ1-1,CASRQWDSNTEAFF
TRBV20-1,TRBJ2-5,CSARRPLRETQYF
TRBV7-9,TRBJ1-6,CASSSRTANNSPLHF